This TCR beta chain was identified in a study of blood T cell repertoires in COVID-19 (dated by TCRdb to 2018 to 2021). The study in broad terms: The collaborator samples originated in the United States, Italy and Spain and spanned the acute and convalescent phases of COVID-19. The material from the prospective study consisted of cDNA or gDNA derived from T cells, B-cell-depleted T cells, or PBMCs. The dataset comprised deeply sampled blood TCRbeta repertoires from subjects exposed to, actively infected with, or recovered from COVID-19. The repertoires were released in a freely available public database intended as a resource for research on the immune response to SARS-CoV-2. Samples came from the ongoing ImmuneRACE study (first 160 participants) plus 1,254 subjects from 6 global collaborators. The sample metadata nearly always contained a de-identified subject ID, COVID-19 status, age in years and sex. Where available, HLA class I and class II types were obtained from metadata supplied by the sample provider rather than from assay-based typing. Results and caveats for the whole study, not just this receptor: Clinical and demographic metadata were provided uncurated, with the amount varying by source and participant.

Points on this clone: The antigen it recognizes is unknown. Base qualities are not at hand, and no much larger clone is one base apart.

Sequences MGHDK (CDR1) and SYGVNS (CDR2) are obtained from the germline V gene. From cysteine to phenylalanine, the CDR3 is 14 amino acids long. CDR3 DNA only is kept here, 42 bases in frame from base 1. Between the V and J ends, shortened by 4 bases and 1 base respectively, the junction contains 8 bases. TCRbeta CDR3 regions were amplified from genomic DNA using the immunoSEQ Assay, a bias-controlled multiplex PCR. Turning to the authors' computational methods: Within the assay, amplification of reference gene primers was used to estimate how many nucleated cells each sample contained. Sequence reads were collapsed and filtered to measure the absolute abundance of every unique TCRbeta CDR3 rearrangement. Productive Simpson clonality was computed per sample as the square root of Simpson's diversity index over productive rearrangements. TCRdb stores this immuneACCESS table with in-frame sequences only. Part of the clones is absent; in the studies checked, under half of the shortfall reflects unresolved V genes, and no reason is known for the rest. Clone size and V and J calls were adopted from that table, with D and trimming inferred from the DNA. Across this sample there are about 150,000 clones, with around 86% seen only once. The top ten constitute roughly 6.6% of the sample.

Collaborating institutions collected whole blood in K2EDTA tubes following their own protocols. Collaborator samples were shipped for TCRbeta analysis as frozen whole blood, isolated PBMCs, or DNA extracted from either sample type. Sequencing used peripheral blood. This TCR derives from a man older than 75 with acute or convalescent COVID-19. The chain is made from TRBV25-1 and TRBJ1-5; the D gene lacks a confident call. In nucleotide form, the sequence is TGTGCCAGCAGTGCCCAGATCAGCAATCAGCCCCAGCATTTT. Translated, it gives CASSAQISNQPQHF.